These 15 T cell receptor beta chains came from one sample sequenced in a study of CXCR3-negative and CXCR3-positive naive CD8 T cells. Researchers prepared the TRB cDNA libraries using 5' RACE with UMI labels. After re-calling the 5' RACE reads, TCRdb lists one entry per CDR3 protein, DNA absent. The repertoire table contains 40,000 to 50,000 distinct CDR3 sequences. Sequenced input: naive CXCR3- CD8+ T cells from blood. This sample's subset: CD45RO-CCR7+CD27+CD95- naive CD8+ T cells lacking CXCR3 (TNR3-). The receptors stem from a human donor in good health. Some clones in this sample may be carry-over from other donors' samples.

The genes are TRBV13 and TRBJ2-7; TCRdb's D call of TRBD1 is untestable without DNA. This CDR3 is built from 16 residues. CDR1 is PRHDT and CDR2 is FYEKMQ in the germline V gene (reference sequence). CDR3 loop: CASSYRSGGPSYEQYF.

This rearrangement joins TRBV27 to TRBJ2-3; TCRdb calls TRBD1, which cannot be checked without DNA. CDR3 length equals 11 residues. Germline-derived CDR1 and CDR2 are MNHEY and SMNVEV (reference sequence). The chain's CDR3 is CASSTGDTQYF.

The rearrangement joins TRBV25-1 to TRBJ2-1. Germline V gene sequence: CDR1 MGHDK, CDR2 SYGVNS. The CDR3 runs to 12 residues. CDR3 protein: CASSESYNEQFF.

The chain couples TRBV28 to TRBJ2-5; the TRBD2 assignment by TCRdb is unverifiable without DNA. Germline values: CDR1 MDHEN, CDR2 SYDVKM. The CDR3 loop spans 16 amino acids. The CDR3 protein is CASSSRWGGSTETQYF.

This chain connects TRBV6-5 to TRBJ2-2. Germline V gene lookup returns CDR1 MNHEY and CDR2 SVGAGI. The CDR3 is 17 amino acids. This CDR3 is CASSYSGHRWDTGELFF.

The gene calls are TRBV5-1 and TRBJ2-7. Germline lookup yields CDR1 SGHRS and CDR2 YFSETQ. This CDR3 comprises 15 residues. The CDR3: CASSSPMWGRGEQYF.

This chain uses TRBV7-2 with TRBJ2-5. Per germline, CDR1 SGHTA and CDR2 FQGNSA. This CDR3 spans 12 amino acids. CDR3 protein: CASSHAQETQYF.

V usage is TRBV27 and J usage is TRBJ1-5; the D call of TRBD1 rests on TCRdb alone, since no DNA is present to check it. This CDR3 has 17 residues. Germline lookup yields CDR1 MNHEY and CDR2 SMNVEV (reference sequence). CDR3 protein: CASRGGTGSYSNQPQHF.

This rearrangement joins TRBV15 to TRBJ1-2; the D call of TRBD1 rests on TCRdb alone, since no DNA is present to check it. Germline lookup yields CDR1 LNHNV and CDR2 YYDKDF (reference sequence). The CDR3 is made up of 16 amino acids. The CDR3 sequence is CATSGRPDRFNYGYTF.

V gene TRBV28 combines with J gene TRBJ1-2. Germline V gene data show CDR1 as MDHEN and CDR2 as SYDVKM. The CDR3 consists of 14 residues. The CDR3 sequence: CASSSSEFNYGYTF.

The chain joins TRBV18 to TRBJ1-1. The V gene's germline CDR1 is KGHSH and CDR2 LQKENI. CDR3 length equals 15 residues. The CDR3 sequence: CASSPPGGVNTEAFF. Based on the CDR3 plus reference TRBV18 and TRBJ1-1, the full variable domain is NAGVMQNPRHLVRRRGQEARLRCSPMKGHSHVYWYRQLPEEGLKFMVYLQKENIIDESGMPKERFSAEFPKEGPSILRIQQVVRGDSAAYFCASSPPGGVNTEAFFGQGTRLTVV.

The chain recombines TRBV12-3 or TRBV12-4 with TRBJ1-5. This CDR3 has 12 residues. CDR3 protein: CASSPRNQPQHF.

J is TRBJ2-3 and V is TRBV11-2; TCRdb returns TRBD2, unconfirmable since there is no DNA. The CDR3 runs to 15 residues. Germline V gene lookup returns CDR1 SGHAT and CDR2 FQNNGV. CDR3 in amino acids: CASSLLSGNTDTQYF.

The J gene is TRBJ2-1, the V gene TRBV6-5. Germline V gene data show CDR1 as MNHEY and CDR2 as SVGAGI. The CDR3 runs 15 residues. CDR3 region: CASSYSVGAYNEQFF.

The chain employs TRBV11-2 and TRBJ2-7. CDR1 is SGHAT, CDR2 FQNNGV, per germline. The CDR3 extends over 15 amino acids. The CDR3: CASSLGAGNSYEQYF. The full variable domain, its missing parts supplied by reference TRBV11-2 and TRBJ2-7, is EAGVAQSPRYKIIEKRQSVAFWCNPISGHATLYWYQQILGQGPKLLIQFQNNGVVDDSQLPKDRFSAERLKGVDSTLKIQPAKLEDSAVYLCASSLGAGNSYEQYFGPGTRLTVT.